This paragraph reports one TCR beta chain. No antigen is known for it. The data stem from a study of Ad26.COV2.S vaccination and SARS-CoV-2 variants. The wider study: Vaccine-arm donor from the placebo-controlled COV1001 Ad26.COV2.S trial. Ad26.COV2.S shots went into the muscle once or twice, 56 days apart. Regarding the study as a whole: Participants in the vaccine arm had higher spike-specific TCR breadth; placebo recipients had lower.

Method: immunoSEQ multiplex PCR; TCRdb's copy keeps in-frame clones and lacks some. The sample has about 320,000 clones, roughly 90% seen once. Germline CDR1 and CDR2: SEHNR and FQNEAQ (reference sequence). V lost 1 base to trimming and J lost 5 bases, with 9 bases between them. CDR3 length equals 14 residues. The treatment was: around 19 received Ad26.COV2.S at low or high dose, single or two shots; roughly five received placebo; per-sample allocation not given. Samples were taken on day 63 after the first vaccine or placebo injection. Aged 18-55 years, donor was enrolled in Boston in the early 2020s.

The TCR comes from a person between 18 and 60 years old who received the Ad26.COV2.S COVID-19 vaccine or a placebo. The sample consisted of peripheral blood, taken in a trial of Ad26.COV2.S vaccine versus placebo. V gene TRBV7-9 combines with J gene TRBJ1-5, with unresolved D. The CDR3 DNA sequence: TGTGCCAGCAGCTTAGGAGGGATCGATCAGCCCCAGCATTTT. This sequence encodes CASSLGGIDQPQHF.